This entry concerns a single T cell receptor (beta chain). This entry comes from a study of blood T cell repertoires in COVID-19. Study information: Material from acute and convalescent COVID-19 was sourced from the United States, Italy and Spain. Sample material is recorded as cDNA or gDNA derived from T cells, B-cell-depleted T cells, or PBMCs.

In the original workflow: Cell counts per sample came from amplifying reference gene primers. Some clones are missing from TCRdb's copy, which holds only in-frame ones; the method was immunoSEQ multiplex PCR. For V, J and clone size, that table is used; D and trimming come from the DNA. The sample shows some 76,000 clones, around 87% of them seen only once. The CDR3 is made up of 13 amino acids. Germline V gene sequence: CDR1 KGHSH, CDR2 LQKENI. The V end lost 8 bases, the J end lost 2 bases, and 13 bases lay between the germline ends. The TCR originated in a woman aged 18-29 years with acute or convalescent COVID-19. Sequenced input: peripheral blood. This chain connects TRBV18 to TRBJ2-7; maybe TRBD2 (6 bases). The CDR3 region is CASAPGGTYEQYF. The CDR3 DNA follows: TGTGCCAGCGCGCCCGGGGGAACCTACGAGCAGTACTTC.